Listed below are T cell receptor beta chains from one sample, sequenced in a study of cytomegalovirus exposure and HLA in healthy donors. Assay: immunoSEQ multiplex PCR; the TCRdb copy retains only in-frame clones and omits some. The data contain 150,000 to 200,000 clones, about 78% of them seen just once; the ten biggest clones take up under 2.5%. Sequencing was done on a sample of PBMCs. These receptor sequences come from a man aged 55 to 69 in good health and CMV-seronegative. Both conserved end residues are part of each CDR3. The D gene is left open where the match is weak. Clone size, where shown, is once, few, many, or a class for clones that have expanded.

TRBJ2-7 . TRBD1 TRBV7-2 CASILLGTGDPQQYF TGTGCCAGCATCCTTTTAGGGACAGGGGACCCACAGCAGTACTTC
TRBJ2-3 . TRBD2 TRBV7-9 CASSPRGVPTDTQYF TGTGCCAGCAGCCCCCGGGGGGTCCCCACAGATACGCAGTATTTT
TRBJ1-6 . . TRBV15 CATSRLTSNSPLHF TGTGCCACCAGCAGGCTTACTTCGAATTCACCCCTCCACTTT
TRBJ2-1 . . TRBV2 CASSERSSYNEQFF TGTGCCAGCAGTGAGCGGAGCTCCTACAATGAGCAGTTCTTC
TRBJ2-1 once TRBD1 TRBV7-6 CASSLARQGVNEQFF TGTGCCAGCAGCTTAGCCCGACAGGGTGTGAATGAGCAGTTCTTC
TRBJ2-1 . TRBD2 TRBV9 CASSVEGDRAGGYNEQFF TGTGCCAGCAGCGTAGAGGGGGATAGAGCGGGAGGGTACAATGAGCAGTTCTTC
TRBJ2-4 few TRBD1 TRBV28 CASSYRGTAKNIQYF TGTGCCAGCAGTTACAGGGGGACAGCCAAAAACATTCAGTACTTC
TRBJ1-1 . TRBD1 TRBV15 CATSRSDGQGVAFF TGTGCCACCAGCAGAAGTGATGGACAGGGTGTAGCTTTCTTT
TRBJ2-1 once . TRBV7-9 CASSLAAEHNEQFF TGTGCCAGCAGCTTAGCTGCGGAACACAATGAGCAGTTCTTC
TRBJ1-2 once TRBD1 TRBV5-1 CASSSNRDSNYGYTF TGCGCCAGCAGCTCTAACCGGGACAGCAACTATGGCTACACCTTC
TRBJ2-5 . TRBD1 TRBV20-1 CSAGTGETQYF TGCAGTGCTGGGACAGGGGAGACCCAGTACTTC
TRBJ2-5 . . TRBV6-1 CASSLGQQETQYF TGTGCCAGCAGCCTAGGACAGCAAGAGACCCAGTACTTC
TRBJ2-3 . . TRBV6-1 CAINRDEADTQYF TGTGCCATCAACAGGGACGAGGCAGATACGCAGTATTTT
TRBJ2-2 . TRBD2 TRBV29-1 CSVEDPLAGAGELFF TGCAGCGTTGAAGATCCGCTAGCGGGAGCCGGGGAGCTGTTTTTT
TRBJ2-2 . TRBD2 TRBV29-1 CSVEDLSGLGNTGELFF TGCAGCGTTGAAGATCTTTCCGGACTAGGGAACACCGGGGAGCTGTTTTTT
TRBJ1-2 . TRBD1 TRBV9 CASSVAPQGDYGYTF TGTGCCAGCAGCGTAGCTCCACAGGGGGACTATGGCTACACCTTC
TRBJ2-7 few . TRBV5-1 CASSLGLEWEQYF TGCGCCAGCAGCTTGGGACTAGAATGGGAGCAGTACTTC
TRBJ2-5 once TRBD1 TRBV7-6 CASSGRTGRETQYF TGTGCCAGCAGCGGAAGGACAGGGAGAGAGACCCAGTACTTC
TRBJ2-7 . . TRBV30 CAWSPWETKRYEQYF TGTGCCTGGAGTCCTTGGGAGACAAAAAGATACGAGCAGTACTTC
TRBJ1-2 few . TRBV4-1 CASSQDRFTGFYTF TGCGCCAGCAGCCAAGATAGGTTTACAGGTTTCTACACCTTC
TRBJ2-2 . . TRBV9 CASSVKAAGELFF TGTGCCAGCAGCGTAAAAGCGGCCGGGGAGCTGTTTTTT
TRBJ1-3 . . TRBV5-1 CASSFTGLISGNTIYF TGCGCCAGCAGTTTCACCGGACTCATCTCTGGAAACACCATATATTTT
TRBJ2-7 . TRBD1 TRBV5-1 CASSLAAQGARYEQYF TGCGCCAGCAGCTTGGCGGCACAGGGGGCGCGGTACGAGCAGTACTTC
TRBJ2-3 . . TRBV5-4 CASSLGGALAGSGTDTQYF TGTGCCAGCAGCTTGGGTGGGGCACTAGCCGGGAGTGGCACAGATACGCAGTATTTT
TRBJ2-7 . TRBD2 TRBV4-2 CASSQVMRGLAGSTTIFAYEQYF TGTGCCAGCAGCCAAGTTATGAGGGGACTAGCGGGCTCTACTACCATCTTCGCCTACGAGCAGTACTTC
TRBJ2-2 . . TRBV5-1 CASSLAGANTGELFF TGCGCCAGCAGCTTGGCCGGGGCGAACACCGGGGAGCTGTTTTTT
TRBJ2-3 once TRBD2 TRBV6-5 CASRGLAGDTQYF TGTGCCAGCAGAGGACTAGCGGGAGATACGCAGTATTTT
TRBJ2-7 . TRBD2 TRBV6-1 CASSALAGAYEQYF TGTGCCAGCAGTGCACTAGCGGGAGCCTACGAGCAGTACTTC
TRBJ2-5 . TRBD2 TRBV7-7 CASSTGLAGETQYF TGTGCTAGCAGCACGGGACTAGCGGGGGAGACCCAGTACTTC
TRBJ2-7 . . TRBV29-1 CSVATGSSYEQYF TGCAGCGTTGCAACAGGGAGCTCCTACGAGCAGTACTTC
TRBJ2-4 . . TRBV14 CASSQEGRTSGDIQYF TGTGCCAGCAGCCAAGAGGGACGGACCTCGGGGGACATTCAGTACTTC
TRBJ2-7 once . TRBV10-3 CAIRAREGEQYF TGTGCCATCAGGGCCAGGGAAGGCGAGCAGTACTTC
TRBJ1-2 . TRBD1 TRBV6-1 CASSAQGQGFYGYTF TGTGCCAGCAGTGCCCAAGGACAGGGTTTCTATGGCTACACCTTC
TRBJ1-4 . . TRBV5-8 CASSSQRGDEKLFF TGTGCCAGCAGCTCGCAGCGGGGCGACGAAAAACTGTTTTTT
TRBJ1-6 few . TRBV30 CAWSGGLGRGDNSPLNF TGTGCCTGGAGTGGGGGGTTGGGGCGGGGGGATAATTCACCCCTCAACTTT
TRBJ2-1 . TRBD2 TRBV30 CAWSGLAAYNEQFF TGTGCCTGGAGTGGACTAGCGGCCTACAATGAGCAGTTCTTC
TRBJ2-3 . . TRBV7-3 CASSDNLLRTDTQYF TGTGCCAGCAGCGATAATCTATTGCGCACAGATACGCAGTATTTT
TRBJ1-1 . . TRBV19 CASRVTGKNTEAFF TGTGCCAGTAGGGTCACAGGGAAGAACACTGAAGCTTTCTTT
TRBJ2-2 . . TRBV9 CASSVIQDTGELFF TGTGCCAGCAGCGTAATACAAGACACCGGGGAGCTGTTTTTT
TRBJ1-2 . . TRBV29-1 CSVGSDQGNPF TGCAGCGTGGGGAGCGACCAAGGAAACCCCTTC
TRBJ2-5 . TRBD1 TRBV7-7 CASSLDREETQYF TGTGCTAGCAGCTTAGACAGGGAGGAGACCCAGTACTTC
TRBJ1-4 . TRBD1 TRBV27 CASSWGQPNEKLFF TGTGCCAGCAGTTGGGGACAGCCTAATGAAAAACTGTTTTTT
TRBJ1-4 . . TRBV30 CAWTVPNEKLFF TGTGCCTGGACAGTTCCTAATGAAAAACTGTTTTTT
TRBJ2-2 . TRBD1 TRBV19 CASSINRGTGELFF TGTGCCAGTAGTATAAACAGGGGGACCGGGGAGCTGTTTTTT
TRBJ1-5 once . TRBV4-2 CASSQDPQGSQPQHF TGTGCCAGCAGCCAAGATCCGCAGGGCTCTCAGCCCCAGCATTTT